What follows is one TCR beta chain and its context. Its antigen is unknown. These data are taken from a study of T cells in Graves' hyperthyroidism and ophthalmopathy. Study background: Pretreatment peripheral blood was obtained at initial diagnosis.

V lost 6 bases and J lost 0, with 18 bases in between. CDR3 size: 18 residues. Germline V gene lookup returns CDR1 SNHLY and CDR2 FYNNEI. Study findings and constraints: It was a median around 6 months before onset that the model predicted ophthalmopathy.

Using RNA transcripts as the source, TCR beta CDR3 regions were amplified. HTBI primers drove first-round RT-PCR of the TCR CDR3. MiXCR, run by TCRdb on the multiplex PCR reads, gives a single entry per CDR3 protein. This sample has 600,000 to 800,000 distinct CDR3 sequences, with over 35% found just once. The definition of stable Graves' hyperthyroidism was no ophthalmopathy progression within 18 months. Diagnostic assessment was based on clinical symptoms, serum thyroxine and TRAb, thyroid ultrasound and orbital computed tomography. V gene TRBV2 combines with J gene TRBJ2-6; D remains ambiguous. This clonotype was obtained from a woman aged 40 to 50 with Graves' hyperthyroidism. Sequencing input: blood. CDR3 residues: CASSQSWKAISGANVLTF. The CDR3 DNA reads as TGTGCCAGCAGCCAAAGTTGGAAGGCCATCTCTGGGGCCAACGTCCTGACTTTC.